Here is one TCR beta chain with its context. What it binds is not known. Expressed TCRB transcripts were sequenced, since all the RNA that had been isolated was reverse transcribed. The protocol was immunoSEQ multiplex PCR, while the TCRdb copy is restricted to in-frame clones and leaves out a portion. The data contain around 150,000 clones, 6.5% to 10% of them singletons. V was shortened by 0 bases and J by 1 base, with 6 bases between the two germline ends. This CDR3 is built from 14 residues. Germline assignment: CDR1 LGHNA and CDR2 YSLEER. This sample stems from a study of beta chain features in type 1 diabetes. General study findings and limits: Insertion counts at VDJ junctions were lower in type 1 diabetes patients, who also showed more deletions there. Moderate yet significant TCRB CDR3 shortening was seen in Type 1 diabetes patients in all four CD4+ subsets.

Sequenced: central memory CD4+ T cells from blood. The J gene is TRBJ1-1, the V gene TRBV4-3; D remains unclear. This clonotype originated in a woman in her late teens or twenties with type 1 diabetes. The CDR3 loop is CASSQERRNTEAFF. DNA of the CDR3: TGCGCCAGCAGCCAAGAAAGGAGGAACACTGAAGCTTTCTTT.